The rows below give T cell receptor beta chains drawn from one sample of a study of T cells after yellow fever vaccination. TCRdb called the 5' RACE reads again in MiXCR, with one record for every CDR3 protein. The table includes hundreds of thousands of distinct CDR3 sequences, less than 20% detected once. The sample was PBMCs, taken 5 days after the first yellow fever vaccination. These TCRs come from a man aged 18 to 35 who received the YFV17D yellow fever vaccine. Each CDR3 is given with its conserved first and last residue. Each record gives: clone size, V gene, J gene, D gene, CDR3 DNA, CDR3 protein. A D gene is named only where the DNA matches it firmly. Where a row states a size, it is once, few, many or the class of an expanded clone; other rows omit it.

>many|TRBV5-1|TRBJ2-5|-
TGCGCCAGCAGCTTTTTGGGTAGCGGCGTAGAGACCCAGTACTTC
CASSFLGSGVETQYF
>-|TRBV19|TRBJ2-6|-
TGTGCCAGTAGTATCCAGGCTTACTCTGGGGCCAACGTCCTGACTTTC
CASSIQAYSGANVLTF
>few|TRBV4-3|TRBJ1-6|-
TGCGCCAGCAGCCAAGATAGTGGGGTTTTGTCACCCCTCCACTTT
CASSQDSGVLSPLHF
>few|TRBV6-2/TRBV6-3|TRBJ2-1|TRBD2
TGTGCCAGCAGTCGAGGTCGGGGGGGCAGAGAGCAGTTCTTC
CASSRGRGGREQFF
>-|TRBV28|TRBJ1-2|-
TGTGCCAGCAGGCCCGGCCTCTACTATGGCTACACCTTC
CASRPGLYYGYTF
>few|TRBV3-1|TRBJ1-1|-
TGTGCCAGCAGCCAATCGGATAGGAACACTGAAGCTTTCTTT
CASSQSDRNTEAFF
>-|TRBV12-3/TRBV12-4|TRBJ2-4|-
TGTGCCAGCAGTGGACCGCCGCTAGACAAAAACATTCAGTACTTC
CASSGPPLDKNIQYF
>few|TRBV20-1|TRBJ1-5|-
TGCAGTGCTAGTGGAGGGGGCAATCAGCCCCAGCATTTT
CSASGGGNQPQHF
>-|TRBV7-8|TRBJ2-7|-
TGTGCCAGCAGCCCTAGGGGCGAGCAGTACTTC
CASSPRGEQYF
>few|TRBV30|TRBJ2-3|-
TGTGCCTGGAGTATTGGGGACTCAGATACGCAGTATTTT
CAWSIGDSDTQYF
>-|TRBV11-2|TRBJ2-2|-
TGTGCCAGCAGCTTAGTGGGCCCCGCGAACACCGGGGAGCTGTTTTTT
CASSLVGPANTGELFF
>few|TRBV7-2|TRBJ1-1|-
TGTGCCAGCAGCTTAGTGGCAGGGGCCTACACTGAAGCTTTCTTT
CASSLVAGAYTEAFF
>few|TRBV25-1|TRBJ2-3|TRBD1
TGTGCCAGCACCCCACAGGGGCGTGGAGATACGCAGTATTTT
CASTPQGRGDTQYF
>-|TRBV11-2|TRBJ2-7|TRBD1
TGTGCCAGCAGCCCACAGGGGGCACTTTCCTACGAGCAGTACTTC
CASSPQGALSYEQYF
>once|TRBV7-2|TRBJ1-2|TRBD1
TGTGCCAGCAGCTTAAGAGACAGGGTCCGGGGCTACACCTTC
CASSLRDRVRGYTF
>-|TRBV3-1|TRBJ2-1|TRBD2
TGTGCCAGCAGCCAAGATTCGCTACGTAGCGGGGTCATCTACAATGAGCAGTTCTTC
CASSQDSLRSGVIYNEQFF
>-|TRBV11-2|TRBJ2-3|-
TGTGCCAGCAGCCCGCTTACGGGGCTTGGAGATACGCAGTATTTT
CASSPLTGLGDTQYF
>few|TRBV19|TRBJ2-2|-
TGTGCCAGTAGAGACCCGACGGGAAAAACGAACACCGGGGAGCTGTTTTTT
CASRDPTGKTNTGELFF
>few|TRBV5-1|TRBJ2-5|-
TGCGCCAGCAGCTCTCTCTCGGCCCAAGAGACCCAGTACTTC
CASSSLSAQETQYF
>-|TRBV5-1|TRBJ2-5|TRBD2
TGCGCCAGCAGCTCAGGGACTAGCAAGGGGGAGACCCAGTACTTC
CASSSGTSKGETQYF
>-|TRBV9|TRBJ2-1|-
TGTGCCAGCAGCGTAGATTGGGCATCCTCCTACAATGAGCAGTTCTTC
CASSVDWASSYNEQFF
>-|TRBV24-1|TRBJ2-2|-
TGTGCCACCAGTGATCTGCGGGTGGAGTACGGGGAGCTGTTTTTT
CATSDLRVEYGELFF
>few|TRBV24-1|TRBJ2-1|TRBD1
TGTGCCGCCGGGACAGGGACGTACAATGAGCAGTTCTTC
CAAGTGTYNEQFF
>few|TRBV29-1|TRBJ2-3|TRBD1
TGCAGCGTTGATGGCTCGGCCAGGGGGCGTGAGTCCACAGATACGCAGTATTTT
CSVDGSARGRESTDTQYF
>-|TRBV18|TRBJ1-1|-
TGTGCCAGCTCACCGGCGGGGGGCTTGAACACTGAAGCTTTCTTT
CASSPAGGLNTEAFF
>-|TRBV7-7|TRBJ2-5|-
TGTGCTAGCAGCTTATTAGGCAGGGACGAGACCCAGTACTTC
CASSLLGRDETQYF
>-|TRBV5-5|TRBJ2-5|TRBD2
TGTGCCAGCAGCCAATTAGGACTAGTGTGGGAGACCCAGTACTTC
CASSQLGLVWETQYF
>few|TRBV6-1|TRBJ2-2|TRBD2
TGTGCCAGCAGAGGACTAGCCTTGGCCGGGGAGCTGTTTTTT
CASRGLALAGELFF
>-|TRBV12-3/TRBV12-4|TRBJ2-1|TRBD2
TGTGCCAGCACTCCCACTAGCGGGGGGGCCAGTGAGCAGTTCTTC
CASTPTSGGASEQFF
>-|TRBV24-1|TRBJ2-5|TRBD1
TGTGCCACCAGTGAGGGACAGGCCGACCAAGAGACCCAGTACTTC
CATSEGQADQETQYF
>few|TRBV2|TRBJ2-4|-
TGTGCCAGCAGTGTGATACAGAGTGTGATCAAAAACATTCAGTACTTC
CASSVIQSVIKNIQYF
>-|TRBV14|TRBJ1-4|-
TGTGCCAGCAGCCAAGGTTTTTCTTTTGAAAAACTGTTTTTT
CASSQGFSFEKLFF
>few|TRBV6-5|TRBJ1-1|-
TGTGCCAGCAGTTACTTCGCAGGGGTGAACACTGAAGCTTTCTTT
CASSYFAGVNTEAFF
>few|TRBV20-1|TRBJ1-2|-
TGCAGTGCTAGAGATGACGGGGTGGTCCTTGGCTACACCTTC
CSARDDGVVLGYTF
>-|TRBV23-1|TRBJ2-1|-
TGCGCCAGCAGTCCCCGGTCTTCGGGGGGCCACTACAATGAGCAGTTCTTC
CASSPRSSGGHYNEQFF
>few|TRBV12-3/TRBV12-4|TRBJ2-7|TRBD2
TGTGCCAGCAGTTTTAGGCTAGCGGGGGGTTCGCCCTACGAGCAGTACTTC
CASSFRLAGGSPYEQYF
>few|TRBV5-6|TRBJ2-5|-
TGTGCCAGCAGCTCTCCGGGCGGGACTTCGATTCAAGAGACCCAGTACTTC
CASSSPGGTSIQETQYF
>-|TRBV7-9|TRBJ2-3|-
TGTGCCAGCAGCTTTAAGGGAAGCACAGATACGCAGTATTTT
CASSFKGSTDTQYF